This T cell receptor beta chain was identified in a study of cytomegalovirus exposure and HLA in healthy donors (dated by TCRdb to the late 2010s). With regard to the full study: An earlier analysis of several hundred of the donors reported approximately 300 Gb of sequence data and some 120 million unique TCR beta sequences from approximately 180 million T cells. The study combined high-throughput TCR immunosequencing, statistical association of individual TCRs with disease status, and machine learning to predict cytomegalovirus infection status. A later analysis re-analyzed previously published TCR beta repertoires from hundreds of donors and added high-resolution HLA genotyping to study TCR occurrence patterns. All discovery cohort repertoires had been generated on a single sequencing platform. A later genetic analysis took genome-wide SNP genotypes for about three fifths of the roughly 700 donors and used that subset as a discovery cohort. Besides the first cohort of 550 to 750 subjects, a separate validation cohort made up of about 120 different subjects was used. The number of donors typed differed by locus, with roughly 620-630 for A, B, C, DRB1 and DQB1, around 500 for DQA1, under 610 for DPA1, and about 450 for DPB1. The later analysis used no new phenotypic data to find candidate immune exposures, relying instead on TCR beta sequences and their occurrence across donors. Roughly 5 DR-DQ haplotypes were handled as single units for association and clustering, since linkage in the cohort was strong. Both class I and class II loci were covered by HLA typing, at four-digit resolution. In an earlier analysis of roughly 540 of the donors, high-throughput TCR beta sequencing was used to judge whether each TCR beta V gene segment behaved as functional or pseudogenic. About 320 gigabases of sequencing data and some 85 million unique TCR sequences were included in an early release covering over 600 HLA-typed donors. Among a few hundred genotyped donors of the cohort, an average of about 240,000 unique TCR beta nucleotide sequences were sequenced per donor, around a sixth of them non-productive. Donor age, sex, ethnicity and CMV serostatus were compiled together with the repertoire data. Of the approximately 400 genotyped donors, about 80% fell in the genetic ancestry cluster associated with self-reported Caucasian donors. Using immunosequencing, the study profiled T cell repertoires from around 680 subjects and related those repertoires to cytomegalovirus serostatus. The study aimed to test whether signatures of past pathogen exposure could be identified by cataloging public T cell receptors. General findings and caveats noted by the study authors: According to a later analysis, most CMV-associated TCR beta chains appeared to be HLA-restricted, and the HLA associations seemed to be driven largely by CMV exposure. According to the authors, the approach could potentially be generalized to other disease states and immunological phenotypes. About 15 rarely observed V segments, including chromosome 9 orphons, were excluded from the earlier analysis of 550 to 700 of the donors because counts were too low. Across donors, most TCR sequences were observed very rarely, whereas some public TCRs were present in many individuals. Because HLA typing was missing for some donors at each locus, association tests included only the typed subset. A further reported finding was that TCR beta sequences accurately predicted the HLA-A and HLA-B alleles for most subjects in the first cohort. According to a later analysis, TCR association rates differed among HLA loci, with DRB1 alleles showing the most associated TCRs and HLA-C alleles showing the fewest. The cohort was sequenced for TCR beta chains only, and without alpha or paired-chain data the features that could be detected were limited. Broadly in line with IMGT annotations, most TCR beta V segments showed up in productive rearrangements about 87% or about 30% of the time in an earlier analysis of 587 of the donors. In a later genetic analysis, fewer N-insertions in productive TCRs were reported among donors in an Asian-associated ancestry cluster than the roughly 710-donor mean. The study listed approximately 150 TCR beta chains as associated with cytomegalovirus. Correlated functional status among segregating V segments might be attributable to linkage disequilibrium, but an unknown experimental factor could not be ruled out. In a later analysis, HLA-associated TCR beta chains showed more clonal expansion and lower generation probabilities than non-associated chains that were equally common. A group of highly shared sequence variants was considered likely to be a technical artifact of the sequencing pipeline. In vitro tests confirmed that a few of the cytomegalovirus-associated TCR beta chains recognize cytomegalovirus antigens. Roughly uniform sequencing depth across donors was assumed in presence/absence analyses, although this assumption may not hold. In a later analysis, several top co-occurrence clusters were reported to appear linked to parvovirus B19, influenza, CMV and Epstein-Barr virus. In both the original and validation cohorts, the classifier was reported to diagnose cytomegalovirus status with high specificity and sensitivity. Assigning TCR associations to individual alleles was difficult when HLA alleles, especially DR and DQ, strongly co-occurred. Because the 87-base-pair reads could not distinguish some IMGT-functional V segments, including TRBV6-2 and TRBV6-3, those segments were excluded. For the cohort, immune exposure information was limited to CMV serostatus. An association between a missense DCLRE1C variant and V-gene and J-gene trimming of TCR beta chains was found in a later genetic analysis and replicated in an independent cohort. In a later analysis, over 15,000 TCR beta sequences were associated with specific HLA alleles at a false discovery rate of 0.05.

The cohort was made up of 500 to 850 healthy bone marrow donors. All cohort members were sampled while nominally healthy, although unrecorded immune exposures were likely present. The donor was CMV seronegative and was included in the group of several hundred seronegative cohort members. Every donor gave a peripheral blood sample, and the peripheral blood mononuclear cells from that sample were used for TCR beta sequencing. The Qiagen DNeasy Blood Extraction Kit was used to extract genomic DNA from the blood cell samples. The CDR3 sequence holds 16 residues, the cysteine and phenylalanine included. Only the CDR3 portion is preserved as DNA: 48 bases, with reading frame beginning at the first base. For CDR1 and CDR2, the germline V gene lists MGHDK and SYGVNS. V was cut back by 7 bases and J by 0 bases, leaving a gap of 13 bases between them. Comments on this clone: Its antigen is still unknown.

The library was built by means of the immunoSEQ multiplex PCR assay. The multiplex PCR relied on a mix of 60 forward primers for TCR Vbeta segments and 13 reverse primers for TCR Jbeta segments. The CDR3 region of rearranged TCR beta genes was amplified from genomic DNA by a multiplex PCR assay. On the Illumina HiSeq System, the amplified TCR beta libraries were sequenced as 87-base-pair reads. In the authors' own workflow: A later analysis counted 65 million to 90 million unique TCR beta chains across the 550 to 700 repertoires, and roughly 10 million of these chains were shared by at least two donors. To remove PCR and sequencing errors, raw reads were error-corrected and collapsed into unique sequences using a nearest-neighbor algorithm that merged closely related sequences. Alignment of CDR3 sequences to IMGT reference sequences was used to assign V, D and J gene segments. For a sequence to be retained, a match of at least six nucleotides was required to both a V gene segment and a J gene segment. Rearrangements were called productive when the CDR3 lacked stop codons and stayed in frame with V and J; all others were non-productive. Following IMGT convention, CDR3 was defined as the stretch from the second conserved V-encoded cysteine to the conserved J-encoded phenylalanine. Sequences without an unambiguous match to a single V gene segment were excluded from the earlier analysis of about 630 of the donors. In an earlier analysis of 587 of the donors, a V segment was called functional when productive rearrangements were above 56.7%, and segregating when the standard deviation between donors exceeded 5%. To diagnose cytomegalovirus status from the catalog of TCR beta chain sequences, a statistical classification framework was built. In a later analysis, V and J genes were assigned by comparing TCR nucleotide sequences against IMGT/GENE-DB human TR gene sequences. A later analysis assigned CDR3 sequences and most-parsimonious VDJ recombination scenarios with the TCRdist pipeline. In a later analysis, each TCR beta chain was defined by its CDR3 amino acid sequence together with its V-gene family, and reads lacking a unique V-gene family were excluded. To address suspected cross-contamination and a sequencing artifact, a later analysis removed a few hundred highly shared, low-generation-probability nucleotide sequences. A later analysis calculated a clonal expansion index for each public chain from normalized within-repertoire ranks of inferred template counts. Generation probabilities in a later analysis came from a VDJ recombination model fitted to out-of-frame rearrangements, and those results were checked against IGoR. Hypergeometric tests were used in a later analysis to score TCR-TCR, TCR-HLA and TCR-CMV co-occurrence, with a repertoire-size bias correction applied to the TCR pairs. A later analysis estimated false discovery rates by permuting HLA or CMV assignments 20 times. In a later analysis, co-occurring TCRs were grouped using DBSCAN, and TCRdist sequence similarity was added for clustering within HLA-allele-positive subsets. For co-occurrence clustering, repertoires with fewer than 30,000 or more than 120,000 public chains were excluded, along with five repertoires with anomalous nucleotide sharing. TCRdb took over this immuneACCESS table, retaining in-frame rearrangements with V and J assigned. Such tables are incomplete; in checked studies, under half of the missing clones stem from an unresolved V gene, and the remainder is unexplained. The V and J calls and the clone size are those of that table, but D and trimming were determined from the DNA. The record for this sample contains about 35,000 clones. The ten largest clones add up to roughly 3.5% of the sample.

The sequence was collected from a man aged 35 to 55 in good health and CMV-seronegative. The receptor chain draws on TRBV25-1 and TRBJ2-6; perhaps TRBD1 is the D gene, with 5 bases matching. Sequenced sample: PBMCs. The sequence in DNA is TGTGCCAGCACCTCAGGGCCGTTCTCTGGGGCCAACGTCCTGACTTTC. This encodes CASTSGPFSGANVLTF.